The sample holds one count of the clone carrying this T cell receptor beta chain. The data originate from a study of blood T cell repertoires in COVID-19. The wider study: The origin of the acute and convalescent COVID-19 samples was the United States, Italy and Spain.

This CDR3 has 14 residues. Between the trimmed V and J ends, which lost 5 bases and 2 bases, there was a span of 13 bases. CDR1 and CDR2 (germline): WNHNN, SYGVQD (reference sequence). Original analysis: Amplification of reference gene primers provided the estimated nucleated cell counts. Using immunoSEQ multiplex PCR, the repertoire was profiled, and TCRdb retains in-frame clones only, with some absent. V, J and clone size are those of that table, while D and trimming were read from the DNA. There are some 180,000 clones in the sample; 85% to 90% occur only once, and over 2% lies in the top ten. The sequence derives from a man over 45 who had recovered from COVID-19. Input material: peripheral blood. This chain uses TRBV10-1 with TRBJ2-7; D gene unclear. For the CDR3, the DNA is TGCGCCAGCAGTAGATCGGGTAGCACCTACGAGCAGTACTTC. Residues: CASSRSGSTYEQYF.